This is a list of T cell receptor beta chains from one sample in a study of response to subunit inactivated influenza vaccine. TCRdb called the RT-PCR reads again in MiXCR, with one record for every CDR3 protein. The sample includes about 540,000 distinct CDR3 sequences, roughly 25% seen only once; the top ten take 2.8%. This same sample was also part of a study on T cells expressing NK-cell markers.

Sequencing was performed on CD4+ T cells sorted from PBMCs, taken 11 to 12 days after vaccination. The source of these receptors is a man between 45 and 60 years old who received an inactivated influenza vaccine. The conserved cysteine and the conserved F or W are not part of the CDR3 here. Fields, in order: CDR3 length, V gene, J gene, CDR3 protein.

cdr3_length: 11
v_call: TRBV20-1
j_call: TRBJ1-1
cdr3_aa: SARTDRLTEAF

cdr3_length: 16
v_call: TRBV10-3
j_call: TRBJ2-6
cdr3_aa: AISESGTGFSGANVLT

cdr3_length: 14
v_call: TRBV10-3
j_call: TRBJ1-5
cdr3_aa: AIRGPVQVQFRSQH

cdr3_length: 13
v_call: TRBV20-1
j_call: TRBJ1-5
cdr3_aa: SARVTGTANQPQH

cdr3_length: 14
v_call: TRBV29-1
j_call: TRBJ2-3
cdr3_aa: SARPGTSGGTDTQY

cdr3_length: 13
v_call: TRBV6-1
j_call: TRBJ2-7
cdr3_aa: ASSLPPASRTEQY

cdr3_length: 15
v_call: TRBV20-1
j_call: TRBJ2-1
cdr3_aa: SARVGLAGPRRSEQF

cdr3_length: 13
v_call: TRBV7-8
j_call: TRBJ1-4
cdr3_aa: ASSPPPGWGEKLF

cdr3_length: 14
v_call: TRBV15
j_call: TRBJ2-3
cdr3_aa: ATSRDYAGASDTQY

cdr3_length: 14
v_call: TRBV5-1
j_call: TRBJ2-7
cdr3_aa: ASSLGPDRLSYEQY

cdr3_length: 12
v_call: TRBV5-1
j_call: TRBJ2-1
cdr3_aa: ASSPPGRYEEQF

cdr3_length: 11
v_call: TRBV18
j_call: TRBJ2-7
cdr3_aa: ASSTKAGHEQY

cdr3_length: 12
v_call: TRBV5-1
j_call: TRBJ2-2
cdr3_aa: ASSLDREGGELF

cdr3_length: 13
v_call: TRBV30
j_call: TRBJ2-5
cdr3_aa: AWSFVGAIQETQY

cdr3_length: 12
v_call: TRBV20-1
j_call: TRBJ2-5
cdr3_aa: SAGSSPNQETQY

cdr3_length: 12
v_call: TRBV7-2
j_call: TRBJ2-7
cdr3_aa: ASSLARTTYEQY

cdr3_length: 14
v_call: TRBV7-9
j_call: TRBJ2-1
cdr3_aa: ASSSQRRVFYNEQF

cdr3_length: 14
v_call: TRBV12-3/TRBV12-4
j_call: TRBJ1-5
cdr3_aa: ASSLSGGRSNQPQH

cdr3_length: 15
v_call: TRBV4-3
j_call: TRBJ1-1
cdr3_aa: ASSHRLTGGSNTEAF

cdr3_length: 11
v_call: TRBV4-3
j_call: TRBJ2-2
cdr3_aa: ASSQVGFGELF

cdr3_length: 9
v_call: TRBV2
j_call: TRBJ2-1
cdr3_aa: ASRGLAEQF

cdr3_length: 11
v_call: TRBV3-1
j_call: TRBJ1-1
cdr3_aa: ASSTGENPEAF

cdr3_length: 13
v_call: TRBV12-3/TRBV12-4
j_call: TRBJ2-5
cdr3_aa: ASSSGPYAGETQY

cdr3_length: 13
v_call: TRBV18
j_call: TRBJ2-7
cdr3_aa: ASSPGGSGSREQY

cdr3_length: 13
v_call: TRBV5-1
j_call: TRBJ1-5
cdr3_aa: ASSLGRAASEPQH

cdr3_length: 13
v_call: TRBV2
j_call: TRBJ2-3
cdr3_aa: ASSFSGTITDTQY

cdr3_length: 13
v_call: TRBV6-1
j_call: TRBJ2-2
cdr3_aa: ASNPTGANTGELF

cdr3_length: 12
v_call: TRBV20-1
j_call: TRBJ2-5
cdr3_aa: SALRGAGQETQY

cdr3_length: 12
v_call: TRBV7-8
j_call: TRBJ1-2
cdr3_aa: ASSLVFGGDGYT

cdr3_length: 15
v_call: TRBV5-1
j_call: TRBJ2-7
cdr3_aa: ASSSPTGTSRGIEQY

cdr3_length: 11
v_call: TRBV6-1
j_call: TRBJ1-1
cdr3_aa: ASNKGWNTEAF

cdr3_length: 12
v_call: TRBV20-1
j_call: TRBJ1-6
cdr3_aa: SARAGTGVSPLH

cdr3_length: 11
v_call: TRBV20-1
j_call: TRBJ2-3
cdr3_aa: LPGTRSTDTQY

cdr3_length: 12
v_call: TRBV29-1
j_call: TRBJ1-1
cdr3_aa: SVAGRAWNTEAF

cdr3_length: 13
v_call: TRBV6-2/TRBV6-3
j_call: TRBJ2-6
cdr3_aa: ASSYMGAGANVLT

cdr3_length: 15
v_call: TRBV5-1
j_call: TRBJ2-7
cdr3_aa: ASSFMLAGGYSYEQY

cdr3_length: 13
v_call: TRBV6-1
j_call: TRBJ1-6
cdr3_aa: ASRPQGFYNSPLH

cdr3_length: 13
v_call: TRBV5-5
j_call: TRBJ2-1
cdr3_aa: ASSLVAGGWNEQF

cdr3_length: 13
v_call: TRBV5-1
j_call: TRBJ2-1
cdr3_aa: ASSPMVSSYNEQF

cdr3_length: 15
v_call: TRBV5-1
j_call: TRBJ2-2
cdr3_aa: ASRGLGGHSNTGELF

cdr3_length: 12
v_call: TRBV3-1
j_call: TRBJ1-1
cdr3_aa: ASSARRVNTEAF

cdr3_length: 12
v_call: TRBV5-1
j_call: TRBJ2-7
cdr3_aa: ASSLGGYSYEQY

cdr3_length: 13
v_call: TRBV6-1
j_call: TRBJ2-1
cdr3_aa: ASRDRGSGTDEQF

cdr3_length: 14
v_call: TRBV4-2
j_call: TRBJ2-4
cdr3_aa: ASSQDAGTGGNIQY

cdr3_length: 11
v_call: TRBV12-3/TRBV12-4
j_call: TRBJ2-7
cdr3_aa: ASTGGQGYEQY

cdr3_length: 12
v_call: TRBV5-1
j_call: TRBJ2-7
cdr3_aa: ASSRSGGSYEQY

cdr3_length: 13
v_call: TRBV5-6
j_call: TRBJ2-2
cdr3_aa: ASSLQRHNTGELF

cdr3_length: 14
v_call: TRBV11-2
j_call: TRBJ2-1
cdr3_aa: ASSWGGASSYNEQF

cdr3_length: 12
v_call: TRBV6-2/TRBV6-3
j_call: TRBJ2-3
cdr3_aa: ASSERDGTDTQY

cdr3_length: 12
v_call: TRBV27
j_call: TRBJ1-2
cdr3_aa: ASSFHGSNYGYT

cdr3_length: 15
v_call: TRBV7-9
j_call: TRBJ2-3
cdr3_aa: ASSLAGGGASTDTQY

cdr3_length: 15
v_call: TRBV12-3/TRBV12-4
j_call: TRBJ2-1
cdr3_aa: ASSDSFAAKTYNEQF

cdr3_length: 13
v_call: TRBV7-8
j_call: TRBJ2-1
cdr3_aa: ASSISGGLYNEQF

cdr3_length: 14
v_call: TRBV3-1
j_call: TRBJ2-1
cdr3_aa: ASSQSGLLGYNEQF

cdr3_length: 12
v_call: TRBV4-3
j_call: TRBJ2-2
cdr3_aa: ASSQDWGTGELF